This is a list of T cell receptor beta chains from one sample in a study of blood T cell repertoires in COVID-19. The repertoire was sequenced with immunoSEQ multiplex PCR; TCRdb's copy has only in-frame clones and lacks some. The table lists some 50,000 clones, 80% to 90% of them singletons. The source material was peripheral blood. All receptors derive from a woman aged 70-85 years with active COVID-19. Each CDR3 is given with its conserved first and last residue. A D gene is named only where the DNA matches it firmly.

j_gene,d_gene,v_gene,CDR3nt,CDR3aa
TRBJ1-2,TRBD1,TRBV5-6,TGTGCCAGCAGCTCGGCAGGGGGCATAGTGACCTATGGCTACACCTTC,CASSSAGGIVTYGYTF
TRBJ1-1,TRBD1,TRBV19,TGTGCCAGTAGTATTTACGCAGGGGGACCGAACACTGAAGCTTTCTTT,CASSIYAGGPNTEAFF
TRBJ2-1,TRBD1,TRBV28,TGTGCCAGCAGTTCATCCGGGACCTTGGGTGACAGGGGTGAGCAGTTCTTC,CASSSSGTLGDRGEQFF
TRBJ1-6,.,TRBV7-9,TGTGCCAGCAGCTCGGACATTCTGAGCTCCTATAATTCACCCCTCCACTTT,CASSSDILSSYNSPLHF
TRBJ2-7,TRBD1,TRBV7-6,TGTGCCAGCAGCGCGACCGGGACAGGGGGCTACGAGCAGTACTTC,CASSATGTGGYEQYF
TRBJ1-1,.,TRBV5-4,TGTGCCAGCAGCCATGACAGGACTGAAGCTTTCTTT,CASSHDRTEAFF
TRBJ2-1,TRBD2,TRBV7-9,TGTGCCAGCCTCGGGCTAGCGGGAAACAATGAGCAGTTCTTC,CASLGLAGNNEQFF
TRBJ1-1,TRBD1,TRBV2,TGTGCCAGCAGTGAACAGGGGGACACTGAAGCTTTCTTT,CASSEQGDTEAFF
TRBJ2-7,TRBD2,TRBV7-2,TGTGCCAGCAGCTTAGATGGTCGGGAGGGATACGAGCAGTACTTC,CASSLDGREGYEQYF
TRBJ2-3,TRBD2,TRBV5-4,TGTGCCAGCAGCTGGGGACTAGCGGGGGCAGATACGCAGTATTTT,CASSWGLAGADTQYF
TRBJ2-1,.,TRBV10-1,TGCGCCAGCAGTGACCCGCCGGACGGGAGCGAGCAGTTCTTC,CASSDPPDGSEQFF
TRBJ1-1,.,TRBV5-4,TGTGCCAGCAGCTTGGACAGAGACACTGAAGCTTTCTTT,CASSLDRDTEAFF
TRBJ2-1,TRBD2,TRBV2,TGTGCCAGCAGTCCGGAATTGTCAGCGGGAGTCGGTGTTTGGGAGCAGTTCTTC,CASSPELSAGVGVWEQFF
TRBJ2-3,.,TRBV29-1,TGCAGCGTTGAAAGGGGGATAGTGGATACGCAGTATTTT,CSVERGIVDTQYF
TRBJ2-4,TRBD2,TRBV29-1,TGCAGCGTTGCGACTAGCCCCGCCAAAAACATTCAGTACTTC,CSVATSPAKNIQYF
TRBJ2-3,TRBD2,TRBV11-3,TGTGCCAGCAGCCTTAGCGGGATGACAGATACGCAGTATTTT,CASSLSGMTDTQYF
TRBJ2-3,TRBD2,TRBV7-9,TGTGCCAGCAGCTTAGGAGGGACTAGCGGGAGGGCTGATACGCAGTATTTT,CASSLGGTSGRADTQYF
TRBJ1-1,TRBD1,TRBV5-1,TGCGCCAGCAGCTTGGACAGGGGGCGCATCACTGAAGCTTTCTTT,CASSLDRGRITEAFF